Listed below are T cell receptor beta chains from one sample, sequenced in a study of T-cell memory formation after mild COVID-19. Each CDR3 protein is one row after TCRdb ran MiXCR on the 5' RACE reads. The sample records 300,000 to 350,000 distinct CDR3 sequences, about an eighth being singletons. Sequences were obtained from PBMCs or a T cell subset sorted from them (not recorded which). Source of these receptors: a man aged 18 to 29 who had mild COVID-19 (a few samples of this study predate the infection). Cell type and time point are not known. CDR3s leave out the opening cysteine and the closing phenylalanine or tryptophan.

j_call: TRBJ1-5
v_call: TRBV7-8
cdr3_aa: ASSFRAGTGPFYSNQPQH

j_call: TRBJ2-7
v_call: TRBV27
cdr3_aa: ASKDPGYEQY

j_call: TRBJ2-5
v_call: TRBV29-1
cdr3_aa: SVEEPIYPGTQY

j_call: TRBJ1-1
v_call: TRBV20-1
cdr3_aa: SASIWNTEAF

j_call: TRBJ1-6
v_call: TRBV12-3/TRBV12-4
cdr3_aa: ASTLTGADSPLH

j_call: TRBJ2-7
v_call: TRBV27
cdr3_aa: ASSAIWAAYEQY

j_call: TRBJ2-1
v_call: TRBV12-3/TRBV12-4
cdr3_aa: ASSFFGGRDEQF

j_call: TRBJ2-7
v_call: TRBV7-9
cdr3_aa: ASSLFDFHEQY

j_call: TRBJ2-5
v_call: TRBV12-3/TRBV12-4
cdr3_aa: ASSPRQGGPETQY

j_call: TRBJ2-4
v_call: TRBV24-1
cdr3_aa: ATSDFRQGWAKNIQY

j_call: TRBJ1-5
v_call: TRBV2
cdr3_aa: ASSDPRNQPQH

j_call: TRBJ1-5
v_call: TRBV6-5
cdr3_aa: ASRRTGGAPQH

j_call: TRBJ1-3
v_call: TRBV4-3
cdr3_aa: ASSQLPGQGGNTIY

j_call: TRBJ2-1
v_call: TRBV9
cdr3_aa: ASSVEWTSYNEQF

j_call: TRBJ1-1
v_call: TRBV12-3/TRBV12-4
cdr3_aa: ASSLAGALTEAF

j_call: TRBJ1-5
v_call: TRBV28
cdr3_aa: ASSFDAGNSNQPQH

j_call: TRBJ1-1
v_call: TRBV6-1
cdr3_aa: ASLVNTEAF

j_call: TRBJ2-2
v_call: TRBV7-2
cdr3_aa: ASSRRRGSNTGELF

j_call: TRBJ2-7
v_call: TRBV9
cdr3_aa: ASSVDVGLYEQY

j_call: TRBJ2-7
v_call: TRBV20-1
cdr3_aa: SARGTREPVYEQY

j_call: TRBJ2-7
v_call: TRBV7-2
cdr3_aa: ASSLAPPYEQY

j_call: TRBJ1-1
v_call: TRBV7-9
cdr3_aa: ASSLGGSGAF

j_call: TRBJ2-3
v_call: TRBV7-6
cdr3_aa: ASSPGQGADTQY

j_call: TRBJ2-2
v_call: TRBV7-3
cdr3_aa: ASNPGSGELF

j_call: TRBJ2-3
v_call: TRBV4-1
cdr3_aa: ASSHALAGPTDTQY

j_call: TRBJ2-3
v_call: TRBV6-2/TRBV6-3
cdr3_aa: ASRETSRVTDTQY

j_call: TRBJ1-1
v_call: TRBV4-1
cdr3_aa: ASSPEVTGDTEAF

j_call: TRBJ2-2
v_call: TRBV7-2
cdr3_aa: ASSPRGGSTGELF